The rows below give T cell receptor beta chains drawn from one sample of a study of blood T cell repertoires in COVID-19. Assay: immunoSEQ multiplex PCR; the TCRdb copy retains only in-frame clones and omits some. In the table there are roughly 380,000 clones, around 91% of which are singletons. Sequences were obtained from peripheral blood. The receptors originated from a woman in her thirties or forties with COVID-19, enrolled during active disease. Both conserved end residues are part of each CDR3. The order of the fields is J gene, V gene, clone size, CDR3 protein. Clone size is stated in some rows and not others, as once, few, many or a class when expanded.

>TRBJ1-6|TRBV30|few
CAWSHRGPPSPLHF
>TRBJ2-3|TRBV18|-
CASSREGLDTQYF
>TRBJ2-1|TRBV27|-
CASSLVDYYNEQFF
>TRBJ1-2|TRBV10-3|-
CAIKTTGKHGYTF
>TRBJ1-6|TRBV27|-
CASSPGTPPWALHF
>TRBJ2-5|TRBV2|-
CASSEAGLAGTQETQYF
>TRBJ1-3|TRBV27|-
CASSLRGGHSGNTIYF
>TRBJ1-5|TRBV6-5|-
CASSYSENQPQHF
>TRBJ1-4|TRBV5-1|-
CASRTAVERKLFF
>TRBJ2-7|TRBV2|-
CAIKVRVYSYEQYF
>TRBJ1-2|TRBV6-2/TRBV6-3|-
CASSYGQNYGYTF
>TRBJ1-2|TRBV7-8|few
CASSPTSSGYTF
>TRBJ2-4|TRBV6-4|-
CASSDRGHSNIQYF
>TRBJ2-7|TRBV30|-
CAWNVAGGSSYEQYF
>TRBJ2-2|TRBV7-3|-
CASSLNWGRARTGELFF
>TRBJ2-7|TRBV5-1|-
CASSLRTSGGVEQYF
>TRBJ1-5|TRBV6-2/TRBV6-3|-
CASSYRDRDSHGSNQPQHF
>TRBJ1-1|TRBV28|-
CASSSLNRDEAFF
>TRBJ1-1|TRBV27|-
CASFPLRGLNTEAFF
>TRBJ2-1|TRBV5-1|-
CASSPGLAGGSYNEQFF
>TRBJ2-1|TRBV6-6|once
CASSSQNRLQGNEQFF
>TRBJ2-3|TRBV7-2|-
CASSLRDRQTDTQYF